Below, 19 T cell receptor beta chains from the same sample are listed, as sequenced in a study of vaccination and CD4 T cells after COVID-19. Antigens of these TCRs are unknown. Regarding treatment: roughly 11-day PBMC culture with coronavirus spike peptide pools or control peptides (ViraFEST assay). It was before the COVID-19 pandemic (2011-2018) that the unexposed donor's CD4+ T cells were collected. Sequenced with the Oncomine TCR Beta short-read assay was DNA taken from cultured CD4+ T cells. CD4+ T cells were cultured, and genomic DNA was extracted from them. Using its own MiXCR run on the PCR reads, TCRdb lists one record per CDR3 protein. The sample records approximately 9,800 distinct CDR3 sequences, just under 45% being singletons. The specimen was CD4+ T cells from blood, cultured in vitro. Every receptor here comes from a human donor in good health.

The chain employs TRBV19 and TRBJ1-2; 10 nucleotides match TRBD1. There are 17 residues in the CDR3. Trimming took 5 bases from V and 8 from J; bases not matched to a gene: 17. Germline V gene data show CDR1 as LNHDA and CDR2 as SQIVND (reference sequence). CDR3 sequence (DNA): TGTGCCAGTAGTTCCCGCTCCGGGACAGGGGTTAGGTCGGGCTACACCTTC. Amino acids: CASSSRSGTGVRSGYTF. The full variable domain, with the rest looked up from reference TRBV19 and TRBJ1-2, is DGGITQSPKYLFRKEGQNVTLSCEQNLNHDAMYWYRQDPGQGLRLIYYSQIVNDFQKGDIAEGYSVSREKKESFPLTVTSAQKNPTAFYLCASSSRSGTGVRSGYTFGSGTRLTVV.

The chain has TRBV24-1 and TRBJ2-3; 7 bases are shared with TRBD2. Per the germline V gene, CDR1 is KGHDR and CDR2 is SFDVKD. This CDR3 has 14 residues. The trim removed 6 bases at V and 0 bases at J, leaving 2 bases unmatched. In DNA form, the CDR3 reads TGTGCCACCAGTTTCGGGGGGAGCACAGATACGCAGTATTTT. Translating it yields CATSFGGSTDTQYF.

The chain links TRBV7-6 to TRBJ2-7; D might be TRBD1 or TRBD2, each matching 5 bases. The length of the CDR3 is 13 residues. Germline V gene lookup returns CDR1 SGHVS and CDR2 FNYEAQ. V was pared by 4 bases and J by 2 bases, with 9 bases between. CDR3 loop: CASSWDVAYEQYF. CDR3 nucleotides: TGTGCCAGCAGCTGGGACGTAGCCTACGAGCAGTACTTC.

V usage is TRBV5-1 and J usage is TRBJ2-7, with TRBD2 matching 12 bases. CDR3 size: 16 residues. Germline values: CDR1 SGHRS, CDR2 YFSETQ. With 4 bases clipped from V and 4 bases from J, the junction kept 9 bases outside the gene matches. DNA of the CDR3: TGCGCCAGCAGCGGAGTATTGACTAGCGGGAGTTACGAGCAGTACTTC. Translated: CASSGVLTSGSYEQYF.

This clonotype was seen a few times. The junction shows a germline mismatch at one end, possibly a read error. The CDR3 sequence is CASSLALAGRTGELFF. For the CDR3, the DNA is TGTGCTAGCAGCTTAGCACTAGCGGGGCGCACCGGGGAGCTGTTTTTT. This rearrangement joins TRBV7-7 to TRBJ2-2, with TRBD2 matching over 10 bases. CDR1 SSHAT and CDR2 FNYEAQ come from the germline V gene (reference sequence). CDR3 size: 16 residues. Complete variable domain (other parts from reference TRBV7-7 and TRBJ2-2): GAGVSQSPRYKVTKRGQDVTLRCDPISSHATLYWYQQALGQGPEFLTYFNYEAQPDKSGLPSDRFSAERPEGSISTLTIQRTEQRDSAMYRCASSLALAGRTGELFFGEGSRLTVL.

Concerning this clonotype itself: Compared with germline, one end of the junction differs, possibly owing to a read error. V and J are TRBV7-9 and TRBJ2-7, with 9 bases that match TRBD2. Germline V CDR1 and CDR2: SEHNR, FQNEAQ (reference sequence). This CDR3 spans 19 amino acids. In nucleotides, the CDR3 is TGCGCCAGCAGCCGCAAACTAGCGGGCGCCTTAGGGGAGACATACGAGCAGTACTTC. This translates into CASSRKLAGALGETYEQYF.

The chain links TRBV7-2 to TRBJ1-1; D is unresolved. Germline loops: CDR1 SGHTA, CDR2 FQGNSA. V lost 5 bases and J lost 11, with 21 bases in between. The length of the CDR3 is 14 residues. CDR3 amino acids: CASSQEVRERSAFF. The CDR3 DNA reads as TGTGCCAGCAGCCAAGAAGTCCGGGAGAGAAGTGCTTTCTTT. Combining the CDR3 with reference TRBV7-2 and TRBJ1-1 gives the whole variable domain GAGVSQSPSNKVTEKGKDVELRCDPISGHTALYWYRQSLGQGLEFLIYFQGNSAPDKSGLPSDRFSAERTGGSVSTLTIQRTQQEDSAVYLCASSQEVRERSAFFGQGTRLTVV.

The gene calls are TRBV5-4 and TRBJ2-2, with 8 positions matching TRBD1. Trimming took 3 bases from V and 6 from J; bases not matched to a gene: 7. The CDR3 has 15 amino acids. Per germline, CDR1 SGHNT and CDR2 YYREEE (reference sequence). This CDR3 reads CASSSPGGEAGELFF. In nucleotides, the CDR3 is TGTGCCAGCAGCTCCCCAGGGGGCGAGGCCGGGGAGCTGTTTTTT.

This clonotype appeared a few times. The chain's CDR3 is CASSPGTGGNTEAFF. CDR3 nucleotides: TGTGCCAGTAGTCCAGGGACAGGAGGGAACACTGAAGCTTTCTTT. V and J are TRBV19 and TRBJ1-1; 8 bases fit TRBD1. The V gene end was trimmed by 5 bases and the J gene end by 1 base; junction bases not matched to a gene: 6. Germline lookup yields CDR1 LNHDA and CDR2 SQIVND (reference sequence). This CDR3 has 15 amino acids.

This chain uses TRBV6-1 with TRBJ2-3, with D uncertain. The V end was cut by 5 bases, the J end by 4 bases, with 16 bases between. Germline V gene lookup returns CDR1 MNHNS and CDR2 SASEGT. CDR3 size: 15 residues. CDR3 region: CASSPQPNLADTQYF. CDR3 in DNA: TGTGCCAGCAGTCCCCAACCCAATCTTGCAGATACGCAGTATTTT.

This sequence joins TRBV24-1 and TRBJ1-5, with 10 bases that match TRBD1. Germline V gene lookup returns CDR1 KGHDR and CDR2 SFDVKD. There are 15 residues in the CDR3. Trimming at V came to 3 bases and at J to 9 bases, leaving 7 bases not matched to a gene. The CDR3 spells CATSDQGQGEMPQHF. Written as DNA, the CDR3 is TGTGCCACCAGTGATCAAGGACAGGGGGAGATGCCCCAGCATTTT.

V and J are TRBV11-2 and TRBJ2-4, with D unresolved. CDR3 size: 12 residues. V was clipped by 0 bases and J by 7 bases, with 4 bases between them. CDR1 is SGHAT and CDR2 is FQNNGV in the germline V gene. The chain's CDR3 is CASSLDRNIQYF. The CDR3 nucleotides are TGTGCCAGCAGCTTAGATCGTAACATTCAGTACTTC. The full variable domain, in which reference TRBV11-2 and TRBJ2-4 provide the parts outside the CDR3, is EAGVAQSPRYKIIEKRQSVAFWCNPISGHATLYWYQQILGQGPKLLIQFQNNGVVDDSQLPKDRFSAERLKGVDSTLKIQPAKLEDSAVYLCASSLDRNIQYFGAGTRLSVL.

The V gene is TRBV5-6, the J gene TRBJ2-2; 11 nucleotides align to TRBD1. The CDR3 sequence is 16 residues long. Germline values: CDR1 SGHDT, CDR2 YYEEEE. V lost 5 bases and J lost 4; bases outside the gene matches: 7. DNA of the CDR3: TGTGCCAGCAGACCAACCGGGACAGGGGGCACCGGGGAGCTGTTTTTT. Residues: CASRPTGTGGTGELFF. Complete variable domain (other parts from reference TRBV5-6 and TRBJ2-2): DAGVTQSPTHLIKTRGQQVTLRCSPKSGHDTVSWYQQALGQGPQFIFQYYEEEERQRGNFPDRFSGHQFPNYSSELNVNALLLGDSALYLCASRPTGTGGTGELFFGEGSRLTVL.

The CDR3 region has the DNA TGTGCCAGCAGGGGGGACAGCTCTTGGACCACTGAAGCTTTCTTT. Encoded protein: CASRGDSSWTTEAFF. This rearrangement joins TRBV28 to TRBJ1-1, with 7 bases aligning to TRBD1. Per germline, CDR1 MDHEN and CDR2 SYDVKM. Trimming took 6 bases from V and 4 from J; bases not matched to a gene: 11. The CDR3 covers 15 residues.

The rearrangement joins TRBV9 to TRBJ2-1; no reliable D call. V dropped 3 bases and J dropped 3 bases, with 16 bases sitting between them. The germline gives CDR1 SGDLS, CDR2 YYNGEE. The CDR3 runs to 16 residues. CDR3 nucleotide sequence: TGTGCCAGCAGCGAGGGATCGGACCCGAGCTACAATGAGCAGTTCTTC. Translating gives CASSEGSDPSYNEQFF.

This clonotype was counted a few times. This sequence joins TRBV20-1 and TRBJ1-2, with D possibly TRBD1 on 6 matching bases. The CDR3 runs to 12 residues. Looked up from germline, CDR1 is DFQATT and CDR2 is SNEGSKA (reference sequence). With 5 bases removed from V and 2 bases from J, the gap between germline ends came to 9 bases. The CDR3: CSAWTVNYGYTF. The CDR3 nucleotides read TGCAGTGCTTGGACAGTCAACTATGGCTACACCTTC.

This clonotype was seen more than once but under ten times. The chain links TRBV15 to TRBJ1-6, with 9 bases matching TRBD1. The CDR3 totals 15 residues. Germline trimming cut 3 bases from V and 7 bases from J; bases unmatched to any gene: 4. Germline V gene data show CDR1 as LNHNV and CDR2 as YYDKDF (reference sequence). The CDR3 sequence: CATSSPTGGNSPLHF. CDR3 coding DNA: TGTGCCACCAGCAGCCCGACAGGGGGAAATTCACCCCTCCACTTT.

The CDR3 bases are TGTGCCAGCAGTTACCATGACAGTTATCAGCCCCAGCATTTT. Encoded protein: CASSYHDSYQPQHF. The rearrangement joins TRBV6-5 to TRBJ1-5; D possibly corresponds to TRBD1 (5 bases). In germline, CDR1 is MNHEY, CDR2 SVGAGI. V lost 2 bases to trimming and J lost 5 bases, with 10 bases between them. The CDR3 is 14 amino acids.

The chain uses TRBV5-4 and TRBJ1-2; 9 bases match TRBD1. The junction had 3 bases not matched to a gene; V was cut back by 0 bases and J by 3 bases. CDR3 length equals 15 residues. Per germline, CDR1 SGHNT and CDR2 YYREEE (reference sequence). Here the CDR3 reads CASSLVGQGHYGYTF. Here the CDR3 DNA reads TGTGCCAGCAGCTTGGTTGGACAGGGGCACTATGGCTACACCTTC.